A selection of T cell receptor beta chains follows, all from one sample in a study of beta chain features in type 1 diabetes. Generated by immunoSEQ multiplex PCR, the TCRdb table keeps only in-frame clones and is missing some. This sample has about 900,000 clones, with roughly 16% found just once. The sample consisted of naive CD4+ T cells from blood. The receptors here all came from a woman younger than 30 in good health. Each CDR3 is given without its conserved first and last residue. Fields, in order: V gene, CDR3 protein.

TRBV4-1 | ASSQEGQVGRAF
TRBV6-6 | ASSYSSEYGYT
TRBV5-4 | ASSLGRGSIEQY
TRBV9 | ASSPDSVSYEQY
TRBV18 | ASSTLAGEYTDTQY
TRBV29-1 | SVEPAGEAKNIQY
TRBV28 | ASSLTGTQY
TRBV27 | ASSFTRAGEYEQY
TRBV27 | ASSSDHEQF
TRBV4-3 | ASATGDAKNIQY
TRBV7-3 | ASSLGRLAGEDQETQY
TRBV28 | ASSLNKGHRKGGTEAF
TRBV5-8 | ASSLAGAYYNEQF
TRBV7-9 | ASSRRPLAGMNEQF
TRBV28 | ASSSGTGGLGYT
TRBV5-1 | ASSFTLAGVNEQF
TRBV5-1 | ASHPGQSSYEQY
TRBV7-2 | ASSPSGRTSGANVLT
TRBV27 | ASSPTSGGPRRETQY
TRBV18 | ASSRRFGTGEEKLF
TRBV27 | ASSVLAGGQNEQF
TRBV5-4 | ASSLRDSTDTQY
TRBV28 | ASSLLGQSTNEKLF
TRBV7-9 | ASSPRLAGETQY